What follows is one T cell receptor beta chain and its context. Antigen: not known. The data derive from a study of monozygotic twins with cystic fibrosis. General study findings and limits: In this small cohort, shared CDR3 numbers showed no association with age, concordance or disease severity. V usage most resembled the co-twin in 13 of 16 pairs. Median Simpson clonality of approximately 0.0088 suggested naive T cells predominated. Unrelated CF individuals shared fewer identical clonotypes than monozygotic CF twins.

Germline V gene lookup returns CDR1 SGHRS and CDR2 YFSETQ. Trimming left V 0 bases short and J 2 bases short, with 5 bases between. The CDR3 has 13 amino acids. TCRdb's table, derived via immunoSEQ multiplex PCR, lists solely in-frame clones and lacks some. The sample carries fewer than 10,000 clones, 97% to 99% recorded once. V usage is TRBV5-1 and J usage is TRBJ1-2, with D uncertain. The TCR was taken from a girl aged 2 to 10 with cystic fibrosis. Sequencing input: blood. CDR3: CASSLGVNYGYTF. For the CDR3, the DNA is TGCGCCAGCAGCTTGGGGGTGAACTATGGCTACACCTTC.